Listed below are T cell receptor beta chains from one sample, sequenced in a study of control samples from healthy donors and cancer patients. Profiled with immunoSEQ multiplex PCR; TCRdb holds only in-frame clones, not every one. The data hold fewer than 60,000 clones, with 85% to 95% observed a single time. Sequenced material: blood. These receptors were obtained from a man aged 30 to 39 in good health. The CDR3 runs from the conserved cysteine through the conserved F or W.

v_call cdr3_aa
TRBV27 CASSPFPNEQYF
TRBV6-1 CASSEHLGDSYEQYF
TRBV28 CASSLPGHNAGELFF
TRBV29-1 CSVARPDRGHCTGELFF
TRBV4-1 CASSQGAKINSGRTDTQYF
TRBV5-4 CASSPGLASSYEQYF
TRBV28 CASSLNSGTGAATQYF
TRBV30 CAWDRVYEQYF
TRBV7-9 CASSAPADRANPYEQYF
TRBV6-4 CASSDAAYNEQFF
TRBV6-4 CASSVLAGAGDTQYF
TRBV7-3 CASSLGRNEQFF
TRBV6-2/TRBV6-3 CASSLRGSAVPEAFF
TRBV19 CASSNPGQMNTEAFF
TRBV19 CASSWRGGSGPPNNEQFF
TRBV19 CASSSLYEQYF
TRBV5-5 CASSLWTGIYEQYF
TRBV7-6 CASSLGQGPPNEQFF
TRBV5-5 CASSRDSSTDTQYF
TRBV19 CASSMPPAGVNEQFF
TRBV5-6 CASSLGQGVNQPQHF
TRBV18 CASSRQGASHGYTF
TRBV9 CASSATGLVIPGELFF
TRBV4-1 CASSQLRTGVHRKTNTGELFF
TRBV19 CASMKGILNGYTF
TRBV9 CASSVATGGLFGYEQYF
TRBV4-3 CASSQEDRESYEQYF
TRBV12-3/TRBV12-4 CASSLDLRGTQYF
TRBV5-4 CASSFGQGGTDTQYF
TRBV18 CASSPLAGGPRTGELFF
TRBV10-3 CAISVGNEQFF
TRBV19 CASQRLGRSNQPQHF
TRBV7-9 CASNRGVAGNEQFF
TRBV6-5 CASSYLREWGTDTQYF
TRBV28 CASSSPTGLVSPLHF
TRBV19 CASSQVGAYNSPLHF
TRBV30 CAWTRRDRETGELFF
TRBV27 CASSFGGSSYNEQFF
TRBV12-3/TRBV12-4 CASSFANTGELFF
TRBV6-6 CASRKQGNSNQPQHF
TRBV11-2 CASSLGKAGEGEQYF